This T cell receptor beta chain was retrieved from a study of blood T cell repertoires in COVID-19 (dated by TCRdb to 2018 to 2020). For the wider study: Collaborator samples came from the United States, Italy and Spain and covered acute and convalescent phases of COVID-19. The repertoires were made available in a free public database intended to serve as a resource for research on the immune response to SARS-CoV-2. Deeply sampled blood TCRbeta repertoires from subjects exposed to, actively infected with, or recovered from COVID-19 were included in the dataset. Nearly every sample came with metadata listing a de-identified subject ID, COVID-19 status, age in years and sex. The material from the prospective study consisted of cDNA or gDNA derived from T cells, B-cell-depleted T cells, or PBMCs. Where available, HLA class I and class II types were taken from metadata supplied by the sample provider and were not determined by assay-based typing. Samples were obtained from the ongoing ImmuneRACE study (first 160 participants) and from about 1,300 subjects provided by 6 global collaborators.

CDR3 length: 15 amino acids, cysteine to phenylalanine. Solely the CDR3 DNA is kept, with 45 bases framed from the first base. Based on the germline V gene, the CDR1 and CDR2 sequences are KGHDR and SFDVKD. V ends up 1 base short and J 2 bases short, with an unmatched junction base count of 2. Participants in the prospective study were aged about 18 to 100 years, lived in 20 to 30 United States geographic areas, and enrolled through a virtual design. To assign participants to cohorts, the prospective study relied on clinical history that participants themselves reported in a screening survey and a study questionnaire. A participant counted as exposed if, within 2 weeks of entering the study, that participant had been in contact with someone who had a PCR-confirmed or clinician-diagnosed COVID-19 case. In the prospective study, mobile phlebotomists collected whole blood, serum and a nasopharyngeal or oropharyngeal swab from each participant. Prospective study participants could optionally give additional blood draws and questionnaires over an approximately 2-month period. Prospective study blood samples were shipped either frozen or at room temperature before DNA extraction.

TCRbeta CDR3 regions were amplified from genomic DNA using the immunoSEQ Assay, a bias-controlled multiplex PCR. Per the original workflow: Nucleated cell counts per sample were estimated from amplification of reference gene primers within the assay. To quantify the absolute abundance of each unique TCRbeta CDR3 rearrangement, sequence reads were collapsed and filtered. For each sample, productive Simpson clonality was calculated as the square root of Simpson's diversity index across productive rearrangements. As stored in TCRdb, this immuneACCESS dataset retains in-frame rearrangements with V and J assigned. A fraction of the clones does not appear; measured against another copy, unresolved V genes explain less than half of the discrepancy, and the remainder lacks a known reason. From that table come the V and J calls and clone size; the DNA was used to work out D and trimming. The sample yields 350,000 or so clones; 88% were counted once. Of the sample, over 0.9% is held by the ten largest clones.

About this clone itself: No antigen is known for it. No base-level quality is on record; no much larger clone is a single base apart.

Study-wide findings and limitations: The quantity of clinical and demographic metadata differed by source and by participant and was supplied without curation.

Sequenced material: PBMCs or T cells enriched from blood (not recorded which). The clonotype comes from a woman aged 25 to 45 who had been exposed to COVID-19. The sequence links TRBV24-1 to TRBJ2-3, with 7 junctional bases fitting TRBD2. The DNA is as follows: TGTGCCACCAGTGATTTCAGCGGGATCACAGATACGCAGTATTTT. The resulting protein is CATSDFSGITDTQYF.